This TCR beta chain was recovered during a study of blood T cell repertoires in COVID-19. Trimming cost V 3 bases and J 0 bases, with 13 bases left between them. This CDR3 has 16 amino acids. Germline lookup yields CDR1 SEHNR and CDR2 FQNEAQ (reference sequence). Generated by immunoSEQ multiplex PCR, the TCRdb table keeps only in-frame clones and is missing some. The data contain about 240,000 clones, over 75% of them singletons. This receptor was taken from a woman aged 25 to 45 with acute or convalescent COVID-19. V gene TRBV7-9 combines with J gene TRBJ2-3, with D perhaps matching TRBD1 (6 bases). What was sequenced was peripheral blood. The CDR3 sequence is CASSFGQTLSTDTQYF. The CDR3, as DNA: TGTGCCAGCAGCTTCGGACAGACCCTAAGCACAGATACGCAGTATTTT.